This TCR beta chain came from a study of PD-L1 blockade in urothelial cancer. Study information: Male sex and bladder-origin urothelial cancer were recorded for about 90% of the roughly 29 patients. Study findings and constraints: TCR clonality was measured in pretreatment peripheral blood. Clonality below the median predicted better survival. Greater 3-week expansion of tumor-associated blood clones was recorded for durable-benefit patients.

Regarding this clone: Antigen unknown.

The table came from immunoSEQ multiplex PCR; TCRdb's copy has only in-frame clones and leaves some out. The sample contains just over 50,000 clones, about 68% of which appear only once. The V end was cut by 2 bases, the J end by 8 bases, with 15 bases between. The CDR3 length is 14 residues. Germline CDR1 MNHEY, CDR2 SVGAGI. The time point denotes: pretreatment peripheral blood. Patients were living with locally advanced or metastatic urothelial carcinoma. The chain links TRBV6-5 to TRBJ1-2, with D uncertain. The starting material was PBMCs, obtained around atezolizumab (anti-PD-L1) treatment. The receptor comes from a man between 65 and 85 years old with urothelial cancer. CDR3 in DNA: TGTGCCAGCAGTTACGGGTTTGGAGGTCGCGGCTACACCTTC. It encodes CASSYGFGGRGYTF.